The 13 T cell receptor beta chains in this list originate from one sample, sequenced in a study of molecular identifiers for immune sequencing clone quantification. Each CDR3 protein gets one entry after TCRdb re-called the PCR reads with MiXCR. The table records 550,000 to 750,000 distinct CDR3 sequences, just under 20% of them present only once. Sequencing was done on a sample of naive CD8+ T cells from blood, with Jurkat cell RNA spiked in. Subset: FACS-sorted CD8+CD4-CCR7+CD45RA+ naive T cells. These receptors were collected from a human donor in good health. Some libraries in this study had Jurkat cell RNA spiked in.

This clonotype was seen at least ten times. The chain uses TRBV6-5 and TRBJ2-1; D unclear. Germline V CDR1 and CDR2: MNHEY, SVGAGI. The CDR3 totals 13 residues. Trimming stripped 2 bases from V and 8 bases from J, with 10 bases between. The CDR3 coding sequence is TGTGCCAGCAGTTACACGGACGGGTATGAGCAGTTCTTC. This translates into CASSYTDGYEQFF.

Comment on this clonotype: A read error is possible here, since a much larger clone lies one base away. The chain is built from TRBV6-2 or TRBV6-3 and TRBJ2-3; 9 nucleotides agree with TRBD2. This CDR3 has 17 residues. Germline CDR1 is MNHEY and CDR2 is SVGEGT. CDR3 sequence reads: CASSSPLAGLVEDTRYF. The CDR3 DNA is TGTGCCAGCAGTTCCCCCCTAGCGGGACTTGTCGAAGATACGCGGTATTTT.

This clonotype was seen only once. V and J are TRBV20-1 and TRBJ2-5, with TRBD2 identical over 8 bases. This CDR3 is built from 14 residues. The ends lost 8 bases at V and 0 bases at J; junction bases unmatched: 8. The germline V gene encodes CDR1 DFQATT and CDR2 SNEGSKA (reference sequence). CDR3 bases: TGCAGTTCTGGGGGTAGCGGGAACCAAGAGACCCAGTACTTC. It encodes CSSGGSGNQETQYF.

This clonotype was detected ten times or more. The chain has TRBV4-3 and TRBJ1-6, with D uncertain. In germline, CDR1 is LGHNA, CDR2 YSLEER. Trimming took 3 bases from V and 0 from J, leaving 12 bases between them. The CDR3 runs 17 residues. For the CDR3, the DNA is TGCGCCAGCAGCCAGACCGGGAGTGCCTCCTATAATTCACCCCTCCACTTT. This encodes CASSQTGSASYNSPLHF.

About this clonotype itself: This probably arose from a read error, given a far larger clone one base away. The chain carries TRBV7-9 and TRBJ2-7; D not certain. CDR3 length: 13 residues. Per germline, CDR1 SEHNR and CDR2 FQNEAQ (reference sequence). The CDR3 nucleotides are TGTGCCAGCAGCCTGGGGAACTCCTACAAGCAGTACTTC. This codes for CASSLGNSYKQYF.

The sample holds many counts of this clonotype. This chain uses TRBV20-1 with TRBJ2-1; 10 bases map to TRBD2. Germline V gene sequence: CDR1 DFQATT, CDR2 SNEGSKA (reference sequence). There are 16 residues in the CDR3. Losses at the gene ends were 6 bases for V and 8 bases for J; bases not matched to a gene: 16. Here the CDR3 reads CSAPCPGLADMDEQFF. The CDR3 coding sequence is TGCAGTGCACCCTGCCCAGGACTAGCGGATATGGATGAGCAGTTCTTC.

Comment on this clonotype: With a much larger clone just one base away, this may be a read error. The chain's CDR3 is CASSSGDRECTEAFF. Here the CDR3 DNA reads TGTGCCAGCAGCTCGGGGGACAGGGAATGCACTGAAGCTTTCTTT. V is TRBV7-8 and J is TRBJ1-1, with TRBD1 matching 9 bases. The trim removed 4 bases at V and 4 bases at J, leaving 7 bases unmatched. This CDR3 contains 15 residues. Germline CDR1 reads SGHVS; CDR2 reads FQNEAQ.

CDR3 sequence: CASSLVASGGAYNEQFF. The CDR3 region has the DNA TGTGCCAGCAGTTTAGTGGCTAGCGGGGGGGCTTACAATGAGCAGTTCTTC. The genes are TRBV27 and TRBJ2-1; 12 bases map to TRBD2. Germline CDR1 and CDR2: MNHEY and SMNVEV (reference sequence). This CDR3 comprises 17 residues. Trimming at V came to 2 bases and at J to 4 bases, leaving 6 bases not matched to a gene.

This clonotype has at least ten counts. The chain links TRBV27 to TRBJ1-2, with 7 bases fitting TRBD1. This CDR3 comprises 16 residues. CDR1 is MNHEY, CDR2 SMNVEV, per germline (reference sequence). The junction had 14 bases not matched to a gene; V was cut back by 2 bases and J by 8 bases. CDR3 protein: CASSLRGTELIGGYTF. The CDR3 nucleotides are TGTGCCAGCAGTTTACGAGGGACAGAACTAATAGGAGGCTACACCTTC.

In this sample, this clonotype turned up many times. This sequence joins TRBV2 and TRBJ1-2, with D unclear. V shed 2 bases and J shed 1 base, with 5 bases lying between them. The CDR3 length is 13 residues. Germline V gene lookup returns CDR1 SNHLY and CDR2 FYNNEI. The CDR3 region is CASSELVNYGYTF. CDR3 DNA sequence: TGTGCCAGCAGTGAATTGGTTAACTATGGCTACACCTTC.

This clonotype came up many times. The chain recombines TRBV4-1 with TRBJ2-5; 8 bases agree with TRBD1. The germline V gene encodes CDR1 MGHRA and CDR2 YSYEKL. J gave up 2 bases and V 2 bases, and 7 bases lay outside the gene matches. This CDR3 spans 16 amino acids. DNA for the CDR3: TGCGCCAGCAGCCAAAGGGCAGGGGGCCCACAAGAGACCCAGTACTTC. This translates into CASSQRAGGPQETQYF.

This clonotype was recorded many times. The CDR3 coding sequence is TGTGCCAGCAGTGCGTTGGGGCAGGGTTCTATTGGGGCCAACGTCCTGACTTTC. Amino acid sequence: CASSALGQGSIGANVLTF. The rearrangement links TRBV12-3 or TRBV12-4 to TRBJ2-6; the D gene is possibly TRBD1 (5 bases). Trimming removed 5 bases at V and 3 bases at J, with 20 bases between. This CDR3 comprises 18 residues.

This clonotype was picked up a small number of times. The chain couples TRBV20-1 to TRBJ1-1; D ambiguous. The V gene lost 4 bases and the J gene lost 3 bases, with 12 bases spanning the gap. CDR3 length: 13 residues. CDR1 is DFQATT, CDR2 SNEGSKA, per germline (reference sequence). CDR3 in amino acids: CSATSRRDTEAFF. The CDR3 nucleotides read TGCAGTGCTACCTCTAGGAGGGACACTGAAGCTTTCTTT.